These 18 T cell receptor beta chains came from one sample sequenced in a study of coeliac disease. Clones were read by immunoSEQ multiplex PCR, and TCRdb kept only the in-frame ones, dropping some. The sample includes 5,000 or so clones, 60% to 65% of them seen just once. The sequencing input was lamina propria lymphocytes from the gut. The receptors were gathered from a woman between 70 and 85 years old with celiac disease.

This clone was detected once. The chain carries TRBV6-5 and TRBJ1-2; weak D call: TRBD1 (6 bases). V was pared by 3 bases and J by 0 bases, with 11 bases between. Germline-derived CDR1 and CDR2 are MNHEY and SVGAGI. This CDR3 is built from 15 residues. The CDR3 sequence: CASSYTGSTNYGYTF. The CDR3 region has the DNA TGTGCCAGCAGTTATACAGGGTCTACTAACTATGGCTACACCTTC.

The CDR3 region has the DNA TGTGCCAGCAGCGTTCAGGGGGCTGGCGGGGAGCTGTTTTTT. Its protein product is CASSVQGAGGELFF. This chain joins TRBV7-2 and TRBJ2-2; 8 nucleotides align to TRBD1. Germline values: CDR1 SGHTA, CDR2 FQGNSA. The junction had 6 bases not matched to a gene; V was cut back by 5 bases and J by 7 bases. The CDR3 is 14 residues long.

This clone was observed a single time. The chain recombines TRBV5-4 with TRBJ2-4; possibly TRBD2 for D (5 bases). V dropped 4 bases and J dropped 3 bases, with 11 bases sitting between them. The CDR3 length is 14 residues. The germline CDR1 and CDR2 sequences are SGHNT and YYREEE (reference sequence). The CDR3 protein is CASSLTGVKNIQYF. The CDR3, as DNA: TGTGCCAGCAGCCTTACCGGGGTCAAAAACATTCAGTACTTC.

This chain connects TRBV10-3 to TRBJ1-2; D unresolved. V was trimmed by 0 bases and J by 7 bases, leaving 15 bases between them. The CDR3 loop spans 15 amino acids. In germline, CDR1 is ENHRY, CDR2 SYGVKD. CDR3 DNA sequence: TGTGCCATCAGTGAGTCGACTCGGTTAAAAACTGGCTACACCTTC. This gives the protein CAISESTRLKTGYTF.

The chain couples TRBV18 to TRBJ2-5; 9 bases map to TRBD1. Germline lookup yields CDR1 KGHSH and CDR2 LQKENI. The CDR3 is made up of 17 amino acids. With V trimmed by 3 bases and J by 7 bases, 15 bases remained unmatched. Written as DNA, the CDR3 is TGTGCCAGCTCACCTTGGCCGGGACAGGGAAAATCAGCGACCCAGTACTTC. Translated: CASSPWPGQGKSATQYF. Supplemented by reference TRBV18 and TRBJ2-5, the full variable domain reads NAGVMQNPRHLVRRRGQEARLRCSPMKGHSHVYWYRQLPEEGLKFMVYLQKENIIDESGMPKERFSAEFPKEGPSILRIQQVVRGDSAAYFCASSPWPGQGKSATQYFGPGTRLLVL.

This chain links TRBV5-5 with TRBJ1-3, with D hard to call. Per germline, CDR1 SGHKS and CDR2 YYEKEE (reference sequence). The CDR3 length is 14 residues. Trimming removed 2 bases at V and 4 bases at J, with 10 bases between. CDR3 protein: CASSFPGRGNTIYF. The CDR3 nucleotides are TGTGCCAGCAGCTTCCCGGGTCGGGGAAACACCATATATTTT. The variable domain in full, completed from reference TRBV5-5 and TRBJ1-3, reads DAGVTQSPTHLIKTRGQQVTLRCSPISGHKSVSWYQQVLGQGPQFIFQYYEKEERGRGNFPDRFSARQFPNYSSELNVNALLLGDSALYLCASSFPGRGNTIYFGEGSWLTVV.

J is TRBJ1-6 and V is TRBV7-6; D is unclear. V lost 5 bases to trimming and J lost 0 bases, with 11 bases between them. The CDR3 covers 16 residues. From germline, CDR1 is SGHVS and CDR2 FNYEAQ. CDR3 in DNA: TGTGCCAGCAGCCCCCGACAAAGCTCCTATAATTCACCCCTCCACTTT. Protein sequence: CASSPRQSSYNSPLHF.

The chain uses TRBV19 and TRBJ1-2, with 8 positions matching TRBD1. With V trimmed by 3 bases and J by 8 bases, 8 bases remained unmatched. Germline V gene sequence: CDR1 LNHDA, CDR2 SQIVND (reference sequence). This CDR3 has 14 amino acids. The CDR3 region has the DNA TGTGCCAGTAGTATGCGGCAGGGGGCGGCCGGCTACACCTTC. It translates to CASSMRQGAAGYTF.

V usage is TRBV5-1 and J usage is TRBJ2-3, with 9 bases aligning to TRBD2. CDR3 length: 16 amino acids. V gave up 0 bases and J gave up 5 bases; unmatched junction bases: 7. CDR1 and CDR2 (germline): SGHRS, YFSETQ. The CDR3 DNA reads as TGCGCCAGCAGCTTGGAGGGCGGGGGGGCAGGAGATACGCAGTATTTT. Amino acids: CASSLEGGGAGDTQYF.

About this clone itself: The junction departs from the called germline gene at one end, perhaps through a read error. This chain links TRBV29-1 with TRBJ2-2, with D perhaps matching TRBD1 (7 bases). The germline V gene encodes CDR1 SQVTM and CDR2 ANQGSEA. This CDR3 region has 17 residues. The CDR3 loop is CSVEIPGGVSRTGGLFF. CDR3 in DNA: TGCAGCGTTGAAATCCCAGGGGGAGTAAGTCGCACCGGGGGGCTGTTTTTT.

This clone turned up a few times. The chain joins TRBV6-1 to TRBJ1-1, with 8 bases fitting TRBD1. CDR3 length: 14 residues. Looked up from germline, CDR1 is MNHNS and CDR2 is SASEGT. The V gene end was trimmed by 6 bases and the J gene end by 5 bases; junction bases not matched to a gene: 8. CDR3 residues: CASSQGARGTEAFF. DNA for the CDR3: TGTGCCAGCAGCCAGGGGGCTAGGGGGACTGAAGCTTTCTTT.

This chain connects TRBV4-1 to TRBJ2-7; tentative D call: TRBD1 (5 bases). Germline assignment: CDR1 MGHRA and CDR2 YSYEKL. Trimming pared 0 bases from V and 1 base from J, leaving 10 bases between. The CDR3 contains 15 residues. DNA for the CDR3: TGCGCCAGCAGCCAAGAAAAGGGGTGGTCCTACGAGCAGTACTTC. Amino acids: CASSQEKGWSYEQYF.

This rearrangement joins TRBV19 to TRBJ1-5; no reliable D call. V was trimmed by 4 bases and J by 5 bases, leaving 18 bases between them. The CDR3 totals 16 residues. The V gene's germline CDR1 is LNHDA and CDR2 SQIVND (reference sequence). The CDR3 DNA reads TGTGCCAGTAGTACCCCCTCCAGAGGCGGGTATCAGCCCCAGCATTTT. Amino acids: CASSTPSRGGYQPQHF.

This chain links TRBV6-5 with TRBJ2-1, with 11 nucleotides matching TRBD2. Germline V CDR1 and CDR2: MNHEY, SVGAGI. V shed 6 bases, J shed 5 bases, and the junction held 6 bases outside the gene matches. This CDR3 spans 15 amino acids. The CDR3 bases are TGTGCCAGCAGCCCTAGCGGGGGGCTGGACAATGAGCAGTTCTTC. Amino acid sequence: CASSPSGGLDNEQFF.

To note about this clone: Relative to the germline gene, one junction end is altered; a read error may explain this. This chain links TRBV7-2 with TRBJ2-7; 7 bases are a match to TRBD1. Germline V gene lookup returns CDR1 SGHTA and CDR2 FQGNSA. The length of the CDR3 is 15 residues. The CDR3 loop reads CAGSPDRVGPYEQYF. CDR3 in DNA: TGTGCCGGCAGCCCTGACAGGGTTGGGCCCTACGAGCAGTACTTC.

The chain links TRBV19 to TRBJ1-5; 7 nucleotides align to TRBD1. The V gene's germline CDR1 is LNHDA and CDR2 SQIVND (reference sequence). CDR3 length: 16 amino acids. V lost 7 bases and J lost 0; bases outside the gene matches: 9. For the CDR3, the DNA is TGTGCCAGTAACCCTAGGGGGACAGATAGCAATCAGCCCCAGCATTTT. This gives the protein CASNPRGTDSNQPQHF.

The CDR3 region is CASSRTGMNTEAFF. DNA for the CDR3: TGTGCCAGCAGCCGGACAGGAATGAACACTGAAGCTTTCTTT. This chain connects TRBV7-8 to TRBJ1-1; 7 nucleotides match TRBD1. CDR1 is SGHVS, CDR2 FQNEAQ, per germline. CDR3 size: 14 residues. V was pared by 5 bases and J by 0 bases, with 3 bases of the junction left unmatched.

The V gene is TRBV7-2, the J gene TRBJ2-5; TRBD1 matches at 12 bases. The J call is doubtful: the DNA matches TRBJ2-7 better. Germline CDR1 reads SGHTA; CDR2 reads FQGNSA. The CDR3 has 15 residues. The CDR3 spells CASSWGQGARGEQYF. DNA of the CDR3: TGTGCCAGCAGCTGGGGACAGGGGGCTAGAGGCGAGCAGTACTTC.